This T cell receptor (beta chain) derives from a study of blood T cells in healthy people across ages. Overall study: About one barcoded beta molecule per two T cells came from capture by template switching. Study outcomes and limitations: It was the long-lived donors that had more naive CD4+ cells and higher diversity than aged donors. Significant beta diversity loss was already apparent by age approximately 38, declining roughly linearly.

Alongside a J-beta primer mix, a sample-barcoded 5' primer served in a second PCR lasting about 7 to 12 cycles. TCRdb itself ran the 5' RACE reads through MiXCR, one entry per CDR3 protein. Of around 650,000 distinct CDR3 sequences in the sample, approximately 30% were seen once. Extraction of total RNA produced a minimum of 5 micrograms from each sample. Trimming at V came to 0 bases and at J to 11 bases, leaving 12 bases not matched to a gene. Germline-derived CDR1 and CDR2 are SGHAT and FQNNGV. The length of the CDR3 is 18 residues. Details on this clonotype: Its antigen remains unknown. A much bigger clone sits one base away, suggesting this may be a read error.

The rearrangement joins TRBV11-2 to TRBJ2-5, with 16 bases lining up with TRBD2. This TCR derives from a woman at least 80 years old in good health. The material sequenced was blood. CDR3 DNA sequence: TGTGCCAGCAGCTTAGACCCCCCGGGACTAGCGGGGGGGAATGAGCAGTACTTC. The encoded protein is CASSLDPPGLAGGNEQYF.